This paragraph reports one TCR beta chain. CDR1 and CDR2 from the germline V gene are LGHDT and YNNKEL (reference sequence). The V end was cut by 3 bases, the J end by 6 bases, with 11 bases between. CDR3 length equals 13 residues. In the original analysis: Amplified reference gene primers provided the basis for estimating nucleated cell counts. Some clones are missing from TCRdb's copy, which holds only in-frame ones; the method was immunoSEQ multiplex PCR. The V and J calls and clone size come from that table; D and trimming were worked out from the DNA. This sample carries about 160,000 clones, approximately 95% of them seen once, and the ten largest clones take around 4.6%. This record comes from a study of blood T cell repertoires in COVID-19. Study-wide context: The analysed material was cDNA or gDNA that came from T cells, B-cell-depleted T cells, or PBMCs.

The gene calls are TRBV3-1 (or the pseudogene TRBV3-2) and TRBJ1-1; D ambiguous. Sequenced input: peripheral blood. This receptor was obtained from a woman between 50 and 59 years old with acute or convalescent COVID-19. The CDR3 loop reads CASSQTSGAEAFF. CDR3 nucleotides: TGTGCCAGCAGCCAGACATCAGGCGCTGAAGCTTTCTTT.